Sequencing of this T cell receptor (beta chain) was carried out in a study of graft-versus-host responses after intestinal transplantation (dated by TCRdb to the early 2020s). In terms of the full investigation: The transplants that recipients got were multivisceral, liver-intestinal, or isolated intestinal. All recipients received anti-thymocyte globulin induction followed by maintenance tacrolimus and steroids for about three years. The cohort enrolled around 23 intestinal transplant recipients including one retransplant, and a few patients lacking pretransplant specimens were excluded. To identify alloreactive clones, pre-transplant mixed lymphocyte reaction products were sequenced and compared with unstimulated pre-transplant donor and recipient T cells. Donor T cell macrochimerism was defined as a peak of at least 4% donor T cells among recipient peripheral blood mononuclear cells. Rather than being sequenced by the commercial service, samples from three later patients were sequenced in-house on an Illumina MiSeq and processed with MiXCR. After intestinal transplantation, graft-versus-host and host-versus-graft alloreactive T cell clones were followed in the graft, circulation and bone marrow using bulk TCR-beta CDR3 sequencing. Study-level results and caveats: The conclusions were limited by the relatively low number and heterogeneity of the intestinal transplant patients. In patients with donor T cell macrochimerism, the allografts had high GvH to HvG T cell clonal ratios. GvH clones were detected in recipient bone marrow, and some of these GvH clones were observed earlier in ileal mucosa or blood, consistent with an intestinal mucosal origin. Early after transplant, peak levels of circulating GvH clones were associated with declines in HvG clones.

Taken with the paper, the label for time point translates to: cells obtained before transplantation from donor or recipient. CD3+CD4+ and CD3+CD8+ populations were FACS-sorted from unstimulated pre-transplant donor and recipient cells taken from spleen or lymph nodes. Turning to this clone: Its antigen is still unknown. There are no base qualities to consult, and no much larger clone falls within one base.

Receptors were amplified or captured by the immunoSEQ multiplex PCR assay. For most patients, genomic DNA was isolated with the Qiagen DNeasy Blood and Tissue Kit and shipped frozen to Adaptive Biotechnologies for TCR sequencing. High-throughput TCR-beta CDR3 sequencing of genomic DNA from most patients was performed by Adaptive Biotechnologies. On the study's bioinformatics: TCR sequencing data were retrieved from Adaptive's ImmunoSEQ software for more than 15 patients, whereas a few other patients were processed with MiXCR and VDJtools. CD4 versus CD8 sorting errors were corrected by removing sequences found in both subsets at a frequency ratio below 5:1. CDR3 nucleotide sequences shared by donor and recipient were removed because the origin of these sequences could not be assigned. To be classed as alloreactive, a clone needed at least 2-fold expansion over unstimulated cells and a minimum CFSE-low frequency of 0.002% (template counts) or 0.001% (read counts). Mappable clones were those detected in sequenced pre-transplant spleen, lymph node, or MLR CFSE-low populations of the donor or recipient. Cumulative frequency of alloreactive clones was calculated as a percentage of all sequences weighted by copy number. Not all clones reach the TCRdb copy of this immuneACCESS table, which keeps in-frame sequences only. Checked studies attribute under half of the gap to unresolved V genes and leave the rest unexplained. The DNA gave D and trimming, while V, J and clone size come from that table. The sample table contains 50,000 to 60,000 clones; only one count was recorded for around 90% of them. The ten largest account for more than 2% of the sample.

The sample in question was unstimulated CD4+ T cells sorted from spleen or lymph node cells, obtained before transplant. The TCR comes from a human donor who was the organ donor for an intestinal transplant.

The CDR3 here reads CASSFTDYNEQFF. At the DNA level, the sequence is TGTGCCAGCAGCTTTACTGACTACAATGAGCAGTTCTTC. The receptor chain draws on TRBV7-2 and TRBJ2-1; no D gene can be assigned with confidence. V sheds 3 bases and J sheds 3 bases, leaving 6 bases between their ends. From the cysteine through the phenylalanine, the CDR3 covers 13 amino acids. Only CDR3 DNA is held: 39 bases, read in frame from base 1. CDR1 and CDR2, per the germline V gene, are SGHTA and FQGNSA.